This T cell receptor beta chain was recorded in a study of blood T cells in healthy people across ages. Turning to the study itself: In model experiments, template switching was able to capture about one barcoded beta molecule for every two T cells that were present.

The second PCR ran about 6 to 12 cycles with a sample-barcoded 5' primer and J-beta primers. TCRdb used MiXCR to reprocess the 5' RACE reads, holding one entry per CDR3 protein. The sample lists 700,000 to 850,000 distinct CDR3 sequences; around half were seen once. As for this clonotype: Antigen: not known.

Whole-study results and caveats: Expanded clonotype changes were possibly confounded by unknown donor CMV status.

This CDR3 is built from 12 residues. Germline values: CDR1 DFQATT, CDR2 SNEGSKA (reference sequence). The chain carries TRBV20-1 and TRBJ2-5; no firm D call. The J call is in doubt because the DNA end fits TRBJ2-7 better. This TCR derives from a man older than 75 in good health. The sample consisted of blood. CDR3 amino acids: CSARYEDAEQYF. In DNA, the CDR3 is TGCAGTGCTAGGTATGAGGACGCCGAGCAGTACTTC.